This T cell receptor (beta chain) was sequenced during a study of identical twins. Study-level findings and limits: Interpretation of the results relied on cross-sectional statistical analysis and not on following the same donors. Weaker excess twin sharing was seen among beta out-of-frame sequences.

As to this clonotype: Its antigen is not known.

Template switching introduced a universal primer site, and the cDNA bore unique molecular identifiers. Via MiXCR, TCRdb re-called the 5' RACE reads, giving one row per CDR3 protein. The sample carries 450,000 or so distinct CDR3 sequences, 24% recorded once. The CDR3 sequence is 14 residues long. Trimming removed 2 bases at V and 0 bases at J, with 7 bases between. Germline V CDR1 and CDR2: SEHNR, FQNEAQ (reference sequence). In addition, the sample was reused for a study of T cells expressing NK-cell markers. That work contributes: CD8+ T cells in over five donors included dominant NKG2C+ clonotypes at about 1.0-8%.

V is TRBV7-9 and J is TRBJ1-1, with D perhaps matching TRBD1 (5 bases). The receptor was isolated from a woman younger than 35 in good health. Sequenced sample: CD4+ T cells sorted from blood. CDR3 residues: CASSLQGMNTEAFF. The CDR3, as DNA: TGTGCCAGCAGCTTACAGGGTATGAACACTGAAGCTTTCTTT.